These 27 T cell receptor beta chains share one sample of origin, sequenced in a study of blood T cells in healthy people across ages. Primed by a sample-barcoded 5' primer and a J-beta primer mix, a second PCR proceeded for about 6 to 11 cycles. TCRdb reprocessed the 5' RACE reads with MiXCR, giving one entry per CDR3 protein. The sample contains about 380,000 distinct CDR3 sequences, about half of which appear only once. The sample consisted of blood. The origin of the receptors is a man aged 60-69 years in good health.

V usage is TRBV7-9 and J usage is TRBJ2-7; weak D call: TRBD2 (6 bases). The V and J ends lost 1 base and 4 bases respectively, with 11 bases between them. This CDR3 comprises 14 residues. Germline V CDR1 and CDR2: SEHNR, FQNEAQ (reference sequence). CDR3 sequence reads: CASSLGGEEYEQYF. CDR3 nucleotides: TGTGCCAGCAGCTTAGGAGGGGAGGAGTACGAGCAGTACTTC.

This clonotype was counted between two and nine times. The rearrangement links TRBV3-1 to TRBJ1-2; 7 positions agree with TRBD1. V shed 4 bases, J shed 6 bases, and the junction held 11 bases outside the gene matches. CDR1 is LGHDT, CDR2 YNNKEL, per germline (reference sequence). The CDR3 length is 15 residues. Here the CDR3 DNA reads TGTGCCAGCAGCCCTTTGAGGGGGCCAAGGAATGGCTACACCTTC. Its protein product is CASSPLRGPRNGYTF.

The V call is TRBV20-1, the J call TRBJ1-4; the D is unclear. V lost 7 bases to trimming and J lost 0 bases, with 6 bases between them. Germline CDR1 reads DFQATT; CDR2 reads SNEGSKA (reference sequence). The CDR3 contains 12 residues. The CDR3 region has the DNA TGCAGTGTCGGGCCAACTAATGAAAAACTGTTTTTT. Protein sequence: CSVGPTNEKLFF.

This clonotype was seen a handful of times. The chain couples TRBV4-1 to TRBJ2-7; D remains ambiguous. The better agreement between TRBJ2-5 and the DNA end casts doubt on the J call. CDR1 is MGHRA, CDR2 YSYEKL, per germline. CDR3 length: 14 amino acids. Here the CDR3 DNA reads TGCGCCAGCAGCCAAGGGGCTAGTTTGGAGACCCAGTACTTC. Protein sequence: CASSQGASLETQYF.

The chain employs TRBV21-1 and TRBJ2-4. The J call may be in error: the DNA end matches TRBJ2-7 better. TRBV21-1 is labeled a pseudogene. The CDR3 runs to 14 residues. This chain's CDR3 is CASSKRPEPYEQYF. DNA for the CDR3: TGTGCCAGCAGCAAAAGGCCAGAACCCTACGAGCAGTACTTC.

This clonotype was picked up many times. This chain joins TRBV6-2 or TRBV6-3 and TRBJ2-7; 7 nucleotides match TRBD1. V shed 6 bases and J 5 bases; nucleotides not matched to a gene: 10. Germline CDR1 and CDR2: MNHEY and SVGEGT. This CDR3 comprises 14 residues. The DNA of the CDR3 is TGTGCCAGCAGGGAGGACAGGCGCGAGGACGAGCAGTACTTC. Protein product: CASREDRREDEQYF.

The chain links TRBV11-2 to TRBJ2-3; D is unresolved. Trimming removed 4 bases from V and 1 base from J, with 12 bases in between. Germline lookup yields CDR1 SGHAT and CDR2 FQNNGV. The CDR3 consists of 15 residues. CDR3 coding DNA: TGTGCCAGCAGCTCGTGGTGGCAGGGCACAGATACGCAGTATTTT. It specifies CASSSWWQGTDTQYF.

V and J are TRBV7-8 and TRBJ2-3; D gene uncertain. This CDR3 has 16 amino acids. V was cut by 0 bases and J by 0 bases, with 10 bases left in between. Germline V CDR1 and CDR2: SGHVS, FQNEAQ. The CDR3 sequence is CASSLAGFGSTDTQYF. DNA of the CDR3: TGTGCCAGCAGCTTAGCAGGGTTTGGGAGCACAGATACGCAGTATTTT.

The chain employs TRBV18 and TRBJ1-2, with 7 bases aligning to TRBD1. Germline trimming cut 3 bases from V and 4 bases from J; bases unmatched to any gene: 11. This CDR3 spans 16 amino acids. Germline V gene sequence: CDR1 KGHSH, CDR2 LQKENI. The CDR3 DNA reads as TGTGCCAGCTCACCCGCAGCGACCGGGACAGTCTATGGCTACACCTTC. Protein: CASSPAATGTVYGYTF.

The rearrangement links TRBV7-2 to TRBJ2-3; D call uncertain. V was shortened by 1 base and J by 4 bases, with 12 bases between the two germline ends. The germline V gene has CDR1 SGHTA and CDR2 FQGNSA. The CDR3 sequence is 15 residues long. This chain's CDR3 is CASSLEVGRPDTQYF. CDR3 nucleotides: TGTGCCAGCAGCTTAGAAGTCGGCCGCCCAGATACGCAGTATTTT. The variable domain in full, completed from reference TRBV7-2 and TRBJ2-3, reads GAGVSQSPSNKVTEKGKDVELRCDPISGHTALYWYRQSLGQGLEFLIYFQGNSAPDKSGLPSDRFSAERTGGSVSTLTIQRTQQEDSAVYLCASSLEVGRPDTQYFGPGTRLTVL.

The chain has TRBV6-4 and TRBJ2-3; weak D call: TRBD2 (6 bases). V was clipped by 6 bases and J by 4 bases, with 17 bases between them. CDR3 size: 15 residues. Germline CDR1 reads MRHNA; CDR2 reads SNTAGT. In DNA form, the CDR3 reads TGTGCCAGCAGCAGGAGGGGTTTAGGCGCAGATACGCAGTATTTT. This codes for CASSRRGLGADTQYF.

By frequency in the sample, this clonotype is medium-sized. The chain combines TRBV9 with TRBJ1-2; D perhaps matches TRBD1 (5 bases). The germline CDR1 and CDR2 sequences are SGDLS and YYNGEE. The germline V and J ends were trimmed by 4 bases and 2 bases, with 15 bases remaining between them. The CDR3 is 15 residues long. CDR3 sequence: CASSSPGLPNYGYTF. The CDR3, as DNA: TGTGCCAGCAGCTCCCCGGGACTTCCAAACTATGGCTACACCTTC.

The chain carries TRBV12-3 or TRBV12-4 and TRBJ2-5; no firm D call. The CDR3 runs 12 residues. V lost 3 bases to trimming and J lost 7 bases, with 9 bases between them. The CDR3 DNA reads as TGTGCCAGCAGTTTTCCTTCGGGGACCCAGTACTTC. Protein: CASSFPSGTQYF.

This clonotype turned up a few times. The chain joins TRBV20-1 to TRBJ2-3, with 7 bases fitting TRBD1. The junction had 12 bases not matched to a gene; V was cut back by 3 bases and J by 6 bases. Germline V gene sequence: CDR1 DFQATT, CDR2 SNEGSKA (reference sequence). The CDR3 sequence is 15 residues long. As DNA, the CDR3 is TGCAGTGCTAGCGGTCCGAGACAGGGCAGGGATACGCAGTATTTT. Translation: CSASGPRQGRDTQYF.

This clonotype came up many times. V gene TRBV6-5 combines with J gene TRBJ2-4; 9 nucleotides align to TRBD1. The V and J ends lost 5 bases and 7 bases, in that order; junction bases with no gene match: 6. The V gene's germline CDR1 is MNHEY and CDR2 SVGAGI. This CDR3 region has 14 residues. The CDR3 reads CASSQTGTGNIQYF. The CDR3 coding sequence is TGTGCCAGCAGTCAGACCGGGACAGGGAACATTCAGTACTTC.

CDR3 DNA sequence: TGTGCCAGCAGCACTCCGGGGGGACGACTGTTTTTT. The encoded protein is CASSTPGGRLFF. The V gene is TRBV12-3 or TRBV12-4, the J gene TRBJ1-4; possibly TRBD1 for D (5 bases). V was clipped by 6 bases and J by 13 bases, with 15 bases between them. The CDR3 has 12 amino acids.

The chain is built from TRBV9 and TRBJ2-6; no reliable D call. Trimming stripped 3 bases from V and 5 bases from J, with 15 bases between. The CDR3 is 16 amino acids. CDR1 and CDR2 from the germline V gene are SGDLS and YYNGEE. In DNA, the CDR3 is TGTGCCAGCAGCGCCCTCCTGGGAAAAAGGGCCAACGTCCTGACTTTC. The encoded protein is CASSALLGKRANVLTF.

The chain uses TRBV5-1 and TRBJ2-2; D remains ambiguous. The CDR3 extends over 15 amino acids. Germline lookup yields CDR1 SGHRS and CDR2 YFSETQ. The V end lost 1 base, the J end lost 6 bases, and 13 bases lay between the germline ends. The CDR3 sequence: CASSLYSSSAGELFF. The CDR3 nucleotides are TGCGCCAGCAGCTTGTATAGTTCCTCGGCCGGGGAGCTGTTTTTT.

The chain uses TRBV6-1 and TRBJ2-5; D is possibly TRBD1 or TRBD2 (5 bases each). Germline CDR1 reads MNHNS; CDR2 reads SASEGT. V lost 7 bases and J lost 4, with 25 bases in between. CDR3 length equals 17 residues. CDR3 coding DNA: TGTGCCAGCACTCTTACCACGTCAGGGCGGGTACGAGAGACCCAGTACTTC. This sequence encodes CASTLTTSGRVRETQYF.

This clonotype was observed a few times. Written as DNA, the CDR3 is TGTGCCAGCAGTCCCGCTACGGGGGGGCGAGATGAGCAGTTCTTC. It is translated as CASSPATGGRDEQFF. The V gene is TRBV12-3 or TRBV12-4, the J gene TRBJ2-1; TRBD2 agrees at 8 bases. This CDR3 has 15 residues. V dropped 5 bases and J dropped 8; count of bases not matched to a gene: 11.

Of note for this clonotype: Germline is not matched at one junction end, which may reflect a read error. This chain joins TRBV7-9 and TRBJ1-1; D unclear. This CDR3 comprises 16 residues. The germline gives CDR1 SEHNR, CDR2 FQNEAQ (reference sequence). The CDR3 nucleotides read TGTGTCAGCAGCCCCCCAGGAGGTATTTTGAACACTGAAGCTTTCTTT. This codes for CVSSPPGGILNTEAFF.

The rearrangement joins TRBV7-2 to TRBJ1-2; D remains ambiguous. The ends were cut back, 4 bases at V and 11 bases at J, with 14 bases in the middle. CDR3 size: 12 residues. Germline loops: CDR1 SGHTA, CDR2 FQGNSA. For the CDR3, the DNA is TGTGCCAGCAGCTCCCATTTACGGGAATACACCTTC. It yields the protein CASSSHLREYTF.

This clonotype was picked up a small number of times. V gene TRBV6-5 combines with J gene TRBJ1-6, with 7 bases that match TRBD1. The V gene end was trimmed by 6 bases and the J gene end by 8 bases; junction bases not matched to a gene: 7. This CDR3 is 14 amino acids long. In germline, CDR1 is MNHEY, CDR2 SVGAGI. The CDR3 is CASSRTGSHSPLHF. For the CDR3, the DNA is TGTGCCAGCAGCCGGACAGGATCGCATTCACCCCTCCACTTT.

This sequence joins TRBV5-6 and TRBJ2-7; possible D gene TRBD2, 5 bases. The CDR3 length is 11 residues. CDR1 SGHDT and CDR2 YYEEEE come from the germline V gene. V was clipped by 4 bases and J by 10 bases, with 12 bases between them. The DNA of the CDR3 is TGTGCCAGCAGCGGAGGAGTCGCCCAGTACTTC. It specifies CASSGGVAQYF. The complete variable domain, with remaining parts taken from reference TRBV5-6 and TRBJ2-7, reads DAGVTQSPTHLIKTRGQQVTLRCSPKSGHDTVSWYQQALGQGPQFIFQYYEEEERQRGNFPDRFSGHQFPNYSSELNVNALLLGDSALYLCASSGGVAQYFGPGTRLTVT.

The CDR3 nucleotides read TGCAGTGCTATGGGAAGGGAGAACCATGAGCAGTTCTTC. It translates to CSAMGRENHEQFF. V gene TRBV20-1 combines with J gene TRBJ2-1; the D gene is possibly TRBD2 (5 bases). This CDR3 is built from 13 residues. Trimming removed 4 bases at V and 8 bases at J, with 15 bases between. Germline V gene sequence: CDR1 DFQATT, CDR2 SNEGSKA (reference sequence).

A word on this clonotype: Mismatch with germline at one junction end may stem from a read error. The CDR3 reads CASSRGGLSSYNEQFF. The CDR3 coding sequence is TGTGCTAGCAGTCGAGGGGGACTGAGCTCCTACAATGAGCAGTTCTTC. The J gene is TRBJ2-1, the V gene TRBV25-1, with D perhaps assigned TRBD1 or TRBD2 (6 bases each). Per germline, CDR1 MGHDK and CDR2 SYGVNS. CDR3 length equals 16 residues.

The chain carries TRBV5-1 and TRBJ1-2; D gene unclear. Trimming cost V 0 bases and J 4 bases, with 16 bases left between them. The CDR3 runs to 16 residues. In germline, CDR1 is SGHRS, CDR2 YFSETQ. CDR3 DNA sequence: TGCGCCAGCAGCTTGGACGGCCCAAAAGGTGGCTATGGCTACACCTTC. Encoded protein: CASSLDGPKGGYGYTF.